The T cell receptor (beta chain) described here comes from a study of cytomegalovirus exposure and HLA in healthy donors. Trimming cost V 2 bases and J 1 base, with 8 bases left between them. The CDR3 length is 14 residues. Germline V CDR1 and CDR2: SGHVS, FNYEAQ. The PCR had 60 Vbeta and 13 Jbeta primers. Produced via immunoSEQ multiplex PCR; TCRdb's table is partial and in-frame only. Of approximately 160,000 clones listed, approximately 79% were seen once; the top ten hold around 2%. Healthy bone marrow donors made up the cohort. The chain uses TRBV7-6 and TRBJ2-5; TRBD2 is a possible D gene (6 bases). The origin of this receptor is a human donor in good health. The sequencing sample was made of PBMCs. The CDR3 DNA reads TGTGCCAGCAGCTTAAACGGGGGCCAAGAGACCCAGTACTTC. Amino acid sequence: CASSLNGGQETQYF.